What follows are 18 T cell receptor beta chains derived from one specimen sequenced in a study of shared clonotypes between healthy human individuals. The repertoire was sequenced with immunoSEQ multiplex PCR; TCRdb's copy has only in-frame clones and lacks some. This sample has 1.5 million to 2.5 million clones, with approximately 94% found just once. It was CD45RO-negative cells, positively selected for CCR7, that made up naive CD8 cells, with terminally differentiated effector memory CD45RA+ cells excluded. The material sequenced was naive CD8+ T cells sorted from blood. Receptor source: a man in his late teens or twenties in good health.

Here the CDR3 DNA reads TGTGCCAGCAGTACCTTAGACACCGGGGAGCTGTTTTTT. Protein: CASSTLDTGELFF. The chain carries TRBV27 and TRBJ2-2; D remains ambiguous. V dropped 5 bases and J dropped 3 bases, with 7 bases sitting between them. The CDR3 sequence is 13 residues long. Germline V lookup: CDR1 MNHEY, CDR2 SMNVEV (reference sequence).

CDR3 DNA sequence: TGTGCCAGCAGTGAAGGACTAGCGGGAGTATCTGAGCAGTTCTTC. It yields the protein CASSEGLAGVSEQFF. This chain joins TRBV9 and TRBJ2-1; 13 nucleotides agree with TRBD2. There are 15 residues in the CDR3. The germline CDR1 and CDR2 sequences are SGDLS and YYNGEE. V shed 5 bases, J shed 9 bases, and the junction held 8 bases outside the gene matches.

V is TRBV11-1 and J is TRBJ1-1; TRBD1 might be the D (5 bases). Germline V gene data show CDR1 as SGHAT and CDR2 as FQDESV (reference sequence). This CDR3 has 16 residues. V lost 1 base, J lost 0 bases, and 12 bases lay in between. The CDR3, as DNA: TGTGCCAGCAGCTTAGGGGCAGGGACCATGAACACTGAAGCTTTCTTT. Residues: CASSLGAGTMNTEAFF.

J is TRBJ1-5 and V is TRBV4-1; no clear D gene. The CDR3 covers 13 residues. Deletions cut 3 bases from V and 7 bases from J, with 10 bases between. The germline V gene has CDR1 MGHRA and CDR2 YSYEKL. CDR3 region: CASSQSTPQPQHF. In nucleotides, the CDR3 is TGCGCCAGCAGCCAGTCGACACCCCAGCCCCAGCATTTT.

Points on this clone: This same CDR3 is encoded by further DNA sequences in the sample. The V gene is TRBV5-4, the J gene TRBJ2-2, with D possibly matching TRBD2 (5 bases). Germline assignment: CDR1 SGHNT and CDR2 YYREEE (reference sequence). The ends were cut back, 3 bases at V and 8 bases at J, with 5 bases in the middle. The CDR3 runs to 11 residues. The CDR3 DNA reads as TGTGCCAGCAGCTCGGGGGGGGAGCTGTTTTTT. This translates into CASSSGGELFF.

This sequence joins TRBV9 and TRBJ2-1; tentatively, D is TRBD1 or TRBD2 (5 bases each). The V gene lost 6 bases and the J gene lost 7 bases, with 20 bases spanning the gap. Germline V lookup: CDR1 SGDLS, CDR2 YYNGEE. The CDR3 runs 15 residues. CDR3 sequence: CASTPWGSGGNEQFF. CDR3 DNA sequence: TGTGCCAGCACCCCCTGGGGGAGCGGTGGTAATGAGCAGTTCTTC.

This clone was detected once. The V and J genes are TRBV28 and TRBJ1-2; a weak D match, TRBD1 (5 bases). Germline values: CDR1 MDHEN, CDR2 SYDVKM. V lost 11 bases, J lost 8 bases, and 18 bases lay in between. This CDR3 is built from 12 residues. In DNA, the CDR3 is TGTGCCGCCGGGGGTGCCCCTAACGGCTACACCTTC. Protein: CAAGGAPNGYTF.

This rearrangement joins TRBV10-2 to TRBJ2-1; tentative D call: TRBD2 (5 bases). The germline V and J ends were trimmed by 3 bases and 8 bases, with 8 bases remaining between them. There are 12 residues in the CDR3. Germline assignment: CDR1 WSHSY and CDR2 SAAADI. As DNA, the CDR3 is TGCGCCAGCAGTGAAGGACTTGATGAGCAGTTCTTC. Amino acid sequence: CASSEGLDEQFF.

V is TRBV7-9 and J is TRBJ2-4; D is ambiguous. This CDR3 has 14 amino acids. The V and J ends lost 5 bases and 7 bases respectively, with 15 bases between them. Germline assignment: CDR1 SEHNR and CDR2 FQNEAQ (reference sequence). The CDR3 loop reads CASSNGLTENIQYF. The CDR3 DNA reads TGTGCCAGCAGCAACGGTCTGACTGAGAACATTCAGTACTTC.

The chain combines TRBV14 with TRBJ2-5, with 10 bases identical to TRBD2. The CDR3 sequence is 15 residues long. Per germline, CDR1 SGHDN and CDR2 FVKESK. The J segment lost 2 bases and the V segment lost 1 base, leaving 1 base of the junction unmatched. Here the CDR3 DNA reads TGTGCCAGCAGCCAAGTACTAGCGGGGCAAGAGACCCAGTACTTC. It is translated as CASSQVLAGQETQYF.

The chain couples TRBV27 to TRBJ2-7; D might be TRBD1 (6 bases). The germline V and J ends were trimmed by 5 bases and 2 bases, with 16 bases remaining between them. Germline V gives CDR1 MNHEY, CDR2 SMNVEV (reference sequence). The CDR3 consists of 15 residues. CDR3 DNA sequence: TGTGCCAGCAGTCCCCGACACCGGGACACCTACGAGCAGTACTTC. Protein product: CASSPRHRDTYEQYF.

This clone was recorded only once. The V and J genes are TRBV30 and TRBJ1-4; 7 bases match TRBD1. V lost 3 bases, J lost 7 bases, and 14 bases stayed unmatched. CDR1 GTSNPN and CDR2 SVGIG come from the germline V gene (reference sequence). CDR3 length: 16 amino acids. The CDR3 sequence is CAWRRIGGGRSEKLFF. The CDR3 coding sequence is TGTGCCTGGAGGAGGATAGGGGGCGGGCGTAGTGAAAAACTGTTTTTT.

This chain joins TRBV29-1 and TRBJ2-1; 11 bases line up with TRBD2. V trimming: 4 bases; J trimming: 5 bases; junction bases outside the gene matches: 4. The CDR3 has 14 residues. Germline V gene lookup returns CDR1 SQVTM and CDR2 ANQGSEA. The CDR3 DNA sequence: TGCAGCGTTGCCGGGACTAGCGGAGACAATGAGCAGTTCTTC. This encodes CSVAGTSGDNEQFF.

The count of this clone is one. The chain combines TRBV6-1 with TRBJ2-1; 9 bases align to TRBD1. Unmatched junction bases numbered 6, after V lost 0 bases and J lost 6 bases. Germline assignment: CDR1 MNHNS and CDR2 SASEGT. The CDR3 totals 16 residues. In DNA form, the CDR3 reads TGTGCCAGCAGTGAAGCGCGATGGGACAGGGTCAATGAGCAGTTCTTC. It is translated as CASSEARWDRVNEQFF.

On this clone: Distinct nucleotide sequences in the sample also encode this CDR3. The rearrangement joins TRBV15 to TRBJ1-5; D remains unclear. Germline V lookup: CDR1 LNHNV, CDR2 YYDKDF (reference sequence). The CDR3 is 15 residues long. V dropped 0 bases and J dropped 3 bases, with 9 bases sitting between them. CDR3 nucleotides: TGTGCCACCAGCAGAGATCTGGGTCTCAATCAGCCCCAGCATTTT. Translating gives CATSRDLGLNQPQHF.

The V and J genes are TRBV5-1 and TRBJ2-5; the D is unclear. Germline assignment: CDR1 SGHRS and CDR2 YFSETQ. V shed 7 bases and J shed 1 base, with 14 bases lying between them. This CDR3 contains 14 residues. The CDR3 sequence is CASPPRSPQETQYF. The CDR3 DNA sequence: TGCGCCAGCCCCCCAAGGTCCCCCCAAGAGACCCAGTACTTC.

The chain uses TRBV28 and TRBJ1-1, with TRBD1 matching 9 bases. Looked up from germline, CDR1 is MDHEN and CDR2 is SYDVKM. The V and J ends lost 7 bases and 5 bases, in that order; junction bases with no gene match: 20. The CDR3 length is 18 residues. The CDR3 DNA sequence: TGTGCCAGCACTTACCTAGGGGTGGCGACAGGGGGAAGGACTGAAGCTTTCTTT. Translated, it gives CASTYLGVATGGRTEAFF.

V is TRBV5-1 and J is TRBJ2-7, with TRBD2 identical over 12 bases. The CDR3 loop spans 16 amino acids. The ends lost 4 bases at V and 2 bases at J; junction bases unmatched: 7. Germline values: CDR1 SGHRS, CDR2 YFSETQ. For the CDR3, the DNA is TGCGCCAGCAGCATGAGGACTAGCGGGACGGCCTACGAGCAGTACTTC. Translation gives CASSMRTSGTAYEQYF.